The 29 T cell receptor beta chains below come from one sample, sequenced in a study of T cell repertoires in aging, cancer and after chemotherapy. Peripheral blood genomic DNA, not sorted cells or RNA, was the template. A mixed TRB-A/B primer pool amplified rearranged TRB by multiplex touch-down PCR. TCRdb ran MiXCR on the multiplex PCR reads and lists one entry per CDR3 protein. The sample lists about 660 distinct CDR3 sequences, about 40% occurring once. Sequences were obtained from blood. The receptors come from a human donor with a solid tumor.

The genes are TRBV11-2 and TRBJ1-1, with 9 bases matching TRBD1. This CDR3 comprises 15 residues. J lost 1 base, V lost 7 bases, and 7 bases had no gene match. In germline, CDR1 is SGHAT, CDR2 FQNNGV. The CDR3 bases are TGTGCCAGCAAACAGAGACAGGGGGAGAACACTGAAGCTTTCTTT. This sequence encodes CASKQRQGENTEAFF.

The CDR3 reads CASRGAKGDFGSNQPQHF. CDR3 bases: TGTGCCAGCAGGGGGGCAAAGGGGGATTTCGGGAGCAATCAGCCCCAGCATTTT. This sequence joins TRBV6-6 and TRBJ1-5; D perhaps matches TRBD1 (6 bases). Trimming removed 6 bases at V and 1 base at J, with 22 bases between. The CDR3 is made up of 18 amino acids. The germline V gene encodes CDR1 MNHNY and CDR2 SVGAGI (reference sequence).

This clonotype was recorded a few times. V usage is TRBV5-1 and J usage is TRBJ2-1; 9 bases are a match to TRBD1. After removal of 9 bases from V and 1 base from J, the junction contained 8 bases not matched to a gene. This CDR3 is built from 15 residues. Germline-derived CDR1 and CDR2 are SGHRS and YFSETQ. The DNA of the CDR3 is TGCGCCACCACCGCCGGGACAGGGTCCTACAATGAGCAGTTCTTC. Amino acid sequence: CATTAGTGSYNEQFF.

This clonotype showed up just a few times. This chain uses TRBV30 with TRBJ1-6; D gene unclear. Trimming pared 4 bases from V and 7 bases from J, leaving 11 bases between. The CDR3 is made up of 13 amino acids. Germline loops: CDR1 GTSNPN, CDR2 SVGIG (reference sequence). CDR3 in DNA: TGTGCCTGGAAGGAGGTGCGGAATTCACCCCTCCACTTT. Its protein product is CAWKEVRNSPLHF. Using reference TRBV30 and TRBJ1-6 for the parts outside the CDR3, the full variable domain is SQTIHQWPATLVQPVGSPLSLECTVEGTSNPNLYWYRQAAGRGLQLLFYSVGIGQISSEVPQNLSASRPQDRQFILSSKKLLLSDSGFYLCAWKEVRNSPLHFGNGTRLTVT.

The V gene is TRBV20-1, the J gene TRBJ1-3; D unclear. V lost 0 bases and J 0 bases, leaving 6 bases between the germline ends. Germline V CDR1 and CDR2: DFQATT, SNEGSKA (reference sequence). CDR3 length equals 14 residues. The CDR3 DNA sequence: TGCAGTGCTAGAGACAGGAGCTCTGGAAACACCATATATTTT. Protein sequence: CSARDRSSGNTIYF.

The chain's CDR3 is CANRDDYSNQPQHF. CDR3 nucleotide sequence: TGTGCCAACCGGGACGACTATAGCAATCAGCCCCAGCATTTT. This chain connects TRBV6-5 to TRBJ1-5, with a possible D match to TRBD1 (5 bases). V shed 10 bases and J shed 0 bases, with 13 bases lying between them. The CDR3 runs to 14 residues. Germline V gives CDR1 MNHEY, CDR2 SVGAGI.

This clonotype is labeled large. The chain combines TRBV29-1 with TRBJ2-7; D gene ambiguous. Germline V gene sequence: CDR1 SQVTM, CDR2 ANQGSEA. CDR3 length: 12 residues. Trimming shortened V by 1 base and J by 3 bases, and 7 bases separated the two germline ends. This CDR3 is CSVEVGFYEQYF. CDR3 in DNA: TGCAGCGTTGAAGTGGGGTTCTACGAGCAGTACTTC.

This clonotype is categorized as large. DNA for the CDR3: TGTGCCAGCAGACAGGGTGCGGAAAAACTGTTTTTT. Protein product: CASRQGAEKLFF. The J gene is TRBJ1-4, the V gene TRBV6-6; D possibly corresponds to TRBD1 (6 bases). The germline V and J ends were trimmed by 6 bases and 8 bases, with 10 bases remaining between them. Germline CDR1 and CDR2: MNHNY and SVGAGI (reference sequence). The CDR3 is 12 residues long.

This clonotype is labeled as large. The chain carries TRBV29-1 and TRBJ2-4; a possible D gene is TRBD1 (6 bases). V lost 6 bases, J lost 1 base, and 16 bases lay in between. The CDR3 length is 15 residues. Looked up from germline, CDR1 is SQVTM and CDR2 is ANQGSEA. CDR3 loop: CSVTGQSSAKNIQYF. The CDR3 DNA is TGCAGCGTCACGGGACAATCGTCGGCCAAAAACATTCAGTACTTC.

A few counts support this clonotype. DNA for the CDR3: TGTGCCAGCAATTTTATTAGCGGGGGGGTCCTCGCCTTCACAGATACGCAGTATTTT. It encodes CASNFISGGVLAFTDTQYF. The V and J genes are TRBV6-2 or TRBV6-3 and TRBJ2-3; 11 nucleotides align to TRBD2. From germline, CDR1 is MNHEY and CDR2 SVGEGT. The CDR3 consists of 19 residues. Trimming cost V 7 bases and J 2 bases; bases outside gene matches: 17.

This chain connects TRBV9 to TRBJ2-5; no definite D call. Trimming cost V 3 bases and J 3 bases, with 12 bases left between them. Germline CDR1 is SGDLS and CDR2 is YYNGEE. This CDR3 has 14 residues. In DNA form, the CDR3 reads TGTGCCAGCAGCGCCTTCGACACTGAAGAGACCCAGTACTTC. It codes for CASSAFDTEETQYF.

This clonotype counts as large. This chain connects TRBV6-2 or TRBV6-3 to TRBJ2-3; the match to TRBD2 covers 11 bases. Germline V gene data show CDR1 as MNHEY and CDR2 as SVGEGT. The CDR3 is made up of 15 amino acids. J lost 6 bases, V lost 7 bases, and 9 bases had no gene match. The CDR3 here is CASTVSGGAVDTQYF. The DNA of the CDR3 is TGTGCCAGCACCGTTAGCGGGGGGGCGGTGGATACGCAGTATTTT.

By share of the sample, this clonotype is large. The CDR3 loop reads CASSAKTTSTDTQYF. The DNA for the CDR3 is TGTGCCAGCAGCGCAAAGACAACTAGCACAGATACGCAGTATTTT. The rearrangement joins TRBV7-6 to TRBJ2-3; no clear D gene. There are 15 residues in the CDR3. Germline V gene lookup returns CDR1 SGHVS and CDR2 FNYEAQ. V lost 5 bases and J lost 0, with 12 bases in between. The full variable domain, in which reference TRBV7-6 and TRBJ2-3 provide the parts outside the CDR3, is GAGVSQSPRYKVTKRGQDVALRCDPISGHVSLYWYRQALGQGPEFLTYFNYEAQQDKSGLPNDRFSAERPEGSISTLTIQRTEQRDSAMYRCASSAKTTSTDTQYFGPGTRLTVL.

This sequence joins TRBV28 and TRBJ1-5; 8 bases are a match to TRBD1. CDR1 is MDHEN and CDR2 is SYDVKM in the germline V gene. The CDR3 is made up of 14 amino acids. J lost 9 bases, V lost 6 bases, and 10 bases had no gene match. CDR3 protein: CASRPTGGQGPQHF. The CDR3 DNA reads as TGTGCCAGCAGACCTACAGGGGGTCAGGGGCCCCAGCATTTT. The variable domain in full, completed from reference TRBV28 and TRBJ1-5, reads DVKVTQSSRYLVKRTGEKVFLECVQDMDHENMFWYRQDPGLGLRLIYFSYDVKMKEKGDIPEGYSVSREKKERFSLILESASTNQTSMYLCASRPTGGQGPQHFGDGTRLSIL.

By share of the sample, this clonotype is large. The chain links TRBV19 to TRBJ1-2; D is uncertain. This CDR3 contains 13 residues. With 3 bases removed from V and 4 bases from J, the gap between germline ends came to 9 bases. Per germline, CDR1 LNHDA and CDR2 SQIVND (reference sequence). In nucleotides, the CDR3 is TGTGCCAGTAGTATGGCCCCGGGCTATGGCTACACCTTC. Amino acids: CASSMAPGYGYTF.

This clonotype occurred a few times. The chain employs TRBV5-4 and TRBJ2-3; weak D call: TRBD2 (6 bases). The CDR3 length is 18 residues. The germline CDR1 and CDR2 sequences are SGHNT and YYREEE (reference sequence). The V and J ends lost 0 bases and 1 base respectively, with 18 bases between them. CDR3 coding DNA: TGTGCCAGCAGCTTGGGGGGTGTGGAGGGTATTCGCACAGATACGCAGTATTTT. Translating gives CASSLGGVEGIRTDTQYF.

This clonotype is large by share. The V call is TRBV24-1, the J call TRBJ2-5, with D possibly being TRBD1 (5 bases). Trimming took off 4 bases at V and 1 base at J, with 9 bases between the two ends. The CDR3 is 14 residues long. In germline, CDR1 is KGHDR, CDR2 SFDVKD. The DNA of the CDR3 is TGTGCCACCAGTGAAAGGGGTCCCCAAGAGACCCAGTACTTC. It encodes CATSERGPQETQYF.

Comment on this clonotype: A much larger clonotype is one base distant, so this may be a read error. V gene TRBV6-6 combines with J gene TRBJ1-5; tentative D call: TRBD1 (6 bases). Germline CDR1 is MNHNY and CDR2 is SVGAGI (reference sequence). The CDR3 covers 13 residues. V lost 7 bases to trimming and J lost 4 bases, with 11 bases between them. In DNA form, the CDR3 reads TGTGCCAGCATTTTCACAGGGAATCAGCCCCAGCATTTT. It codes for CASIFTGNQPQHF.

This clonotype was detected only a few times. The chain recombines TRBV12-3 or TRBV12-4 with TRBJ1-1; D unresolved. V lost 6 bases, J lost 5 bases, and 19 bases lay in between. The CDR3 is made up of 15 amino acids. The CDR3 DNA is TGTGCCAGCAGGGGCCAGACATTCAGCGGGACTGAAGCTTTCTTT. It translates to CASRGQTFSGTEAFF.

The V call is TRBV6-1, the J call TRBJ2-3; D is ambiguous. V was cut by 8 bases and J by 2 bases, with 8 bases left in between. Looked up from germline, CDR1 is MNHNS and CDR2 is SASEGT. The CDR3 sequence is 12 residues long. The CDR3 region is CASVEFTDTQYF. The CDR3 coding sequence is TGTGCCAGCGTGGAGTTCACAGATACGCAGTATTTT.

V gene TRBV18 combines with J gene TRBJ1-6, with D uncertain. Trimming shortened V by 6 bases and J by 4 bases, and 16 bases separated the two germline ends. The CDR3 has 16 amino acids. Germline lookup yields CDR1 KGHSH and CDR2 LQKENI. In DNA, the CDR3 is TGTGCCAGCTCCCCTACGGGGAAGCCTTATAATTCACCCCTCCACTTT. Translation: CASSPTGKPYNSPLHF.

The rearrangement joins TRBV6-5 to TRBJ2-7; D might be TRBD2 (5 bases). Trimming pared 6 bases from V and 4 bases from J, leaving 16 bases between. Germline assignment: CDR1 MNHEY and CDR2 SVGAGI. This CDR3 region has 14 residues. The CDR3 protein is CASSRLSASYEQYF. Written as DNA, the CDR3 is TGTGCCAGCAGCAGACTTAGCGCGTCTTACGAGCAGTACTTC.

This clonotype ranks as large. The chain recombines TRBV30 with TRBJ1-2; D call uncertain. The germline V gene encodes CDR1 GTSNPN and CDR2 SVGIG (reference sequence). V was trimmed by 3 bases and J by 10 bases, leaving 15 bases between them. This CDR3 is 12 amino acids long. This CDR3 is CAWRDDRGDYTF. Written as DNA, the CDR3 is TGTGCCTGGAGAGACGACCGAGGTGACTACACCTTC.

CDR3 in amino acids: CAVTVTGELFF. For the CDR3, the DNA is TGTGCCGTCACCGTCACCGGGGAGCTGTTTTTT. The V and J genes are TRBV7-9 and TRBJ2-2; D is ambiguous. In germline, CDR1 is SEHNR, CDR2 FQNEAQ (reference sequence). The CDR3 length is 11 residues. Between the trimmed V and J ends, which lost 11 bases and 4 bases, there was a span of 8 bases.

The sample holds a few counts of this clonotype. The chain uses TRBV6-4 and TRBJ2-2, with TRBD1 matching over 9 bases. CDR3 length: 14 amino acids. Looked up from germline, CDR1 is MRHNA and CDR2 is SNTAGT. Losses at the gene ends were 6 bases for V and 6 bases for J; bases not matched to a gene: 5. CDR3 region: CASSSQGAAGELFF. In DNA, the CDR3 is TGTGCCAGCAGCTCACAGGGGGCGGCCGGGGAGCTGTTTTTT.

This clonotype was recorded once. The CDR3 protein is CASSLAGLTYEQYF. CDR3 DNA sequence: TGCGCCAGCAGCTTGGCGGGCCTTACCTACGAGCAGTACTTC. This chain uses TRBV5-1 with TRBJ2-7; D unclear. V lost 0 bases, J lost 2 bases, and 9 bases lay in between. CDR1 SGHRS and CDR2 YFSETQ come from the germline V gene. The CDR3 is 14 residues long.

The chain combines TRBV5-6 with TRBJ2-7, with D unclear. This CDR3 is built from 13 residues. The V gene's germline CDR1 is SGHDT and CDR2 YYEEEE. Trimming took off 2 bases at V and 3 bases at J, with 9 bases between the two ends. The CDR3 sequence is CASSFYGSYEQYF. DNA for the CDR3: TGTGCCAGCAGCTTTTACGGCAGCTACGAGCAGTACTTC.

This clonotype turned up a few times. The genes are TRBV20-1 and TRBJ2-5; 9 nucleotides match TRBD2. CDR3 length: 14 amino acids. V gave up 4 bases and J gave up 0 bases; unmatched junction bases: 3. The germline V gene encodes CDR1 DFQATT and CDR2 SNEGSKA (reference sequence). The CDR3 DNA reads TGCAGTGCTAAAAGCGGGGGGAACCAAGAGACCCAGTACTTC. As protein: CSAKSGGNQETQYF.

Only one count was recorded for this clonotype. The chain carries TRBV20-1 and TRBJ2-5, with 7 nucleotides matching TRBD1. Germline loops: CDR1 DFQATT, CDR2 SNEGSKA (reference sequence). V was pared by 6 bases and J by 0 bases, with 4 bases of the junction left unmatched. The CDR3 spans 13 residues. The CDR3 here is CSASTGNQETQYF. The CDR3 bases are TGCAGTGCCTCGACAGGGAACCAAGAGACCCAGTACTTC.